Each of the 31 T cell receptor beta chains below was sequenced from the same sample in a study of regulatory T cells in long-lasting Graves disease (dated by TCRdb to the early 2020s). The method behind the library was multiplex PCR. Sequenced using an Illumina HiSeq 4000. iRepertoire HTBI primers and Arm-PCR amplification of CDR3 regions were used to construct TCR beta libraries. Clones were called with MiXCR by TCRdb after fastp trimmed the public reads at Q25, and only in-frame beta chains were retained. Identical CDR3 protein sequences are pooled into one entry, listed with their most common genes and DNA. The sample includes about 560,000 distinct CDR3 sequences, with roughly 15% observed a single time. The ten biggest clones cover 12% of the sample. Reading the label with the study, this specimen's time point is: newly diagnosed GD, antithyroid drugs for less than 3 months. For both TCR sequencing and RNA sequencing, RNA was extracted from PBMCs using TRIzol.

This sample was also put to use in a study of T cells in Graves' hyperthyroidism and ophthalmopathy.

The specimen comprised peripheral blood mononuclear cells (PBMCs), sampled at new diagnosis, from a patient treated with antithyroid drugs. The receptors shown here come from a man aged 18 to 30 with Graves disease. Donor details come from another sample of the same person, matched by shared clones.

This clonotype was picked up a small number of times. This chain joins TRBV5-1 and TRBJ2-7, with a weak D call TRBD2 (6 bases). Trimming stripped 1 base from V and 10 bases from J, with 24 bases between. This CDR3 has 16 residues. Germline V gives CDR1 SGHRS, CDR2 YFSETQ. The CDR3: CASSLNGGTSSGEQYF. Written as DNA, the CDR3 is TGCGCCAGCAGCTTGAACGGGGGTACTTCCTCGGGAGAACAGTACTTC.

This clonotype came up many times. The chain joins TRBV7-8 to TRBJ2-7; either TRBD1 or TRBD2 may supply D (6 bases each). The CDR3 runs to 14 residues. V was cut by 5 bases and J by 2 bases, with 13 bases left in between. Germline CDR1 reads SGHVS; CDR2 reads FQNEAQ. For the CDR3, the DNA is TGTGCCAGCAGCGCAGGTGGGGGGCCCTACGAGCAGTACTTC. This sequence encodes CASSAGGGPYEQYF.

The V and J genes are TRBV18 and TRBJ2-3, with TRBD1 as a possible D gene (5 bases). V lost 5 bases to trimming and J lost 2 bases, with 8 bases between them. The germline V gene encodes CDR1 KGHSH and CDR2 LQKENI. The CDR3 spans 13 residues. The CDR3 loop is CASSVGATDTQYF. CDR3 nucleotides: TGTGCCAGCTCAGTTGGGGCCACAGATACGCAGTATTTT.

This clonotype was seen at least ten times. The V call is TRBV12-3 or TRBV12-4, the J call TRBJ1-1, with D hard to call. The V end lost 3 bases, the J end lost 2 bases, and 7 bases lay between the germline ends. The CDR3 length is 13 residues. The CDR3 spells CASSFSPNTEAFF. The CDR3 region has the DNA TGTGCCAGCAGTTTCAGCCCCAACACTGAAGCTTTCTTT.

For this clonotype: Being one base from a much bigger clone, this may be a read error. The V gene is TRBV6-2 or TRBV6-3, the J gene TRBJ1-3; no reliable D call. Per the germline V gene, CDR1 is MNHEY and CDR2 is SVGEGT. The CDR3 covers 16 residues. The CDR3 spells CASSVTKSNSGDTIYF. CDR3 bases: TGTGCCAGCAGTGTAACGAAGAGCAACTCTGGAGACACCATATATTTT.

This clonotype was seen a few times. J is TRBJ1-1 and V is TRBV11-3, with D perhaps TRBD1 (6 bases). Trimming cost V 8 bases and J 0 bases, with 16 bases left between them. Germline V gene data show CDR1 as SGHNT and CDR2 as YENEEA. The CDR3 has 15 residues. In DNA form, the CDR3 reads TGTGCCAGCGCCATGGGGGGGACAATGAACACTGAAGCTTTCTTT. As protein: CASAMGGTMNTEAFF.

This clonotype has at least ten counts. The genes are TRBV6-1 and TRBJ2-3, with 12 positions matching TRBD2. Losses at the gene ends were 0 bases for V and 6 bases for J; bases not matched to a gene: 13. The CDR3 covers 19 residues. Germline V lookup: CDR1 MNHNS, CDR2 SASEGT. The CDR3 bases are TGTGCCAGCAGTGAAGCCGGGTATGGACTAGCGGGGTCAAGGGATACGCAGTATTTT. The encoded protein is CASSEAGYGLAGSRDTQYF.

The rearrangement uses TRBV24-1 and TRBJ2-3, with TRBD2 matching over 12 bases. V trimming: 3 bases; J trimming: 5 bases; junction bases outside the gene matches: 14. This CDR3 is built from 19 residues. CDR1 and CDR2 (germline): KGHDR, SFDVKD. This CDR3 reads CATSDPLKGPGLAGDTQYF. The CDR3 DNA follows: TGTGCCACCAGTGATCCTCTAAAGGGACCGGGACTAGCGGGAGATACGCAGTATTTT.

This clonotype was detected ten times or more. The genes are TRBV11-2 and TRBJ2-1; weak D call: TRBD1 (5 bases). Per the germline V gene, CDR1 is SGHAT and CDR2 is FQNNGV. The V gene lost 0 bases and the J gene lost 15 bases, with 12 bases spanning the gap. This CDR3 is built from 12 residues. The chain's CDR3 is CASSLEGLVRFF. The CDR3, as DNA: TGTGCCAGCAGCTTAGAGGGGCTAGTGCGGTTCTTC.

This clonotype was recorded many times. The rearrangement uses TRBV2 and TRBJ1-6; TRBD1 matches 7 bases. CDR3 length: 15 amino acids. The ends lost 6 bases at V and 8 bases at J; junction bases unmatched: 10. Germline CDR1 SNHLY, CDR2 FYNNEI. The CDR3 region has the DNA TGTGCCAGCAGCGAACAGGGGAATGTGCATTCACCCCTCCACTTT. Protein: CASSEQGNVHSPLHF.

This clonotype occurred a few times. A read error may be the cause here, since a much bigger clone is one base away. This chain connects TRBV12-3 or TRBV12-4 to TRBJ2-1; no firm D call. The V end lost 6 bases, the J end lost 6 bases, and 3 bases lay between the germline ends. This CDR3 spans 10 amino acids. In DNA, the CDR3 is TGTGCCAGCAGCTGCAATGAGCAGTTCTTC. As protein: CASSCNEQFF.

This clonotype was counted at least ten times. The chain has TRBV7-9 and TRBJ1-1; D might be TRBD1 (5 bases). V was cut by 0 bases and J by 1 base, with 9 bases left in between. CDR1 is SEHNR, CDR2 FQNEAQ, per germline (reference sequence). The CDR3 loop spans 15 amino acids. The CDR3 loop reads CASSLAGAENTEAFF. The CDR3 nucleotides read TGTGCCAGCAGCTTAGCAGGGGCAGAGAACACTGAAGCTTTCTTT.

The chain combines TRBV27 with TRBJ2-7, with TRBD1 matching over 7 bases. From germline, CDR1 is MNHEY and CDR2 SMNVEV (reference sequence). J lost 0 bases, V lost 4 bases, and 6 bases had no gene match. This CDR3 spans 15 amino acids. DNA of the CDR3: TGTGCCAGCAGTTCCTCGACAGGGCGCTCCTACGAGCAGTACTTC. It translates to CASSSSTGRSYEQYF.

CDR3 loop: CASSIIRTENGYTF. CDR3 in DNA: TGTGCCAGTAGTATTATCAGGACTGAAAATGGCTACACCTTC. V is TRBV19 and J is TRBJ1-2; D unclear. Looked up from germline, CDR1 is LNHDA and CDR2 is SQIVND (reference sequence). Trimming left V 3 bases short and J 6 bases short, with 14 bases between. This CDR3 has 14 amino acids.

The table lists this clonotype with many counts. The genes are TRBV30 and TRBJ1-6, with 8 bases aligning to TRBD1. After removal of 3 bases from V and 6 bases from J, the junction contained 4 bases not matched to a gene. CDR3 length: 14 amino acids. CDR1 and CDR2 (germline): GTSNPN, SVGIG (reference sequence). The CDR3 DNA follows: TGTGCCTGGAGAGCTACAGGGGGTAATTCACCCCTCCACTTT. Translated: CAWRATGGNSPLHF.

This clonotype was observed many times. The chain uses TRBV6-1 and TRBJ2-4, with TRBD1 matching 12 bases. Germline CDR1 and CDR2: MNHNS and SASEGT. The V and J ends lost 6 bases and 0 bases, in that order; junction bases with no gene match: 9. CDR3 length equals 18 residues. CDR3 loop: CASRAGTGGLLAKNIQYF. For the CDR3, the DNA is TGTGCCAGCAGAGCCGGGACAGGGGGCCTACTAGCCAAAAACATTCAGTACTTC.

V is TRBV3-1 and J is TRBJ2-4; tentatively, D is TRBD1 (5 bases). This CDR3 contains 15 residues. Looked up from germline, CDR1 is LGHDT and CDR2 is YNNKEL (reference sequence). Deletions cut 0 bases from V and 7 bases from J, with 13 bases between. CDR3 DNA: TGTGCCAGCAGCCAAGATCTTGGGGCGGCGAACATTCAGTACTTC. Its translation: CASSQDLGAANIQYF.

With regard to this clonotype: The junction departs from the called germline gene at one end, perhaps through a read error. The chain has TRBV3-1 and TRBJ1-1; a weak D match, TRBD1 (6 bases). CDR3 length: 16 amino acids. The germline V gene encodes CDR1 LGHDT and CDR2 YNNKEL (reference sequence). The CDR3 nucleotides are TGTGTCAGCAGCCAAGACGCAGGGGATAGGGACACTGAAGCTTTCTTT. Its translation is CVSSQDAGDRDTEAFF.

This clonotype was picked up many times. This chain joins TRBV27 and TRBJ2-5, with 9 nucleotides matching TRBD1. Germline V lookup: CDR1 MNHEY, CDR2 SMNVEV (reference sequence). This CDR3 region has 16 residues. With V trimmed by 4 bases and J by 4 bases, 10 bases remained unmatched. The CDR3 DNA reads TGTGCCAGCAGTTCCCTCGCGGACAGGGGATTAGAGACCCAGTACTTC. It is translated as CASSSLADRGLETQYF.

This clonotype was counted at least ten times. The V and J genes are TRBV20-1 and TRBJ1-1; maybe TRBD1 (6 bases). In germline, CDR1 is DFQATT, CDR2 SNEGSKA (reference sequence). The CDR3 consists of 14 residues. The CDR3 sequence: CRTSGGGQVTEAFF. The CDR3 DNA reads as TGCCGGACTTCAGGTGGGGGGCAAGTCACTGAAGCTTTCTTT.

Ten or more counts support this clonotype. The chain recombines TRBV11-3 with TRBJ2-1, with TRBD2 identical over 8 bases. Germline lookup yields CDR1 SGHNT and CDR2 YENEEA. Trimming cost V 0 bases and J 4 bases; bases outside gene matches: 2. The CDR3 runs 15 residues. The CDR3 here is CASSLDLAGYNEQFF. CDR3 DNA sequence: TGTGCCAGCAGCTTAGATCTAGCGGGTTACAATGAGCAGTTCTTC.

This clonotype was counted only a few times. The chain employs TRBV6-2 or TRBV6-3 and TRBJ2-1, with 12 bases fitting TRBD2. Germline V gives CDR1 MNHEY, CDR2 SVGEGT. This CDR3 is built from 16 residues. Unmatched junction bases numbered 11, after V lost 5 bases and J lost 9 bases. For the CDR3, the DNA is TGTGCCAGCAGTCCCCTGCCTAGCGGGAGGGCCGGTGAGCAGTTCTTC. This encodes CASSPLPSGRAGEQFF.

The table lists this clonotype with many counts. The V gene is TRBV6-1, the J gene TRBJ2-7; 12 nucleotides agree with TRBD2. V was clipped by 5 bases and J by 5 bases; unmatched bases: 7. The CDR3 has 15 amino acids. The germline CDR1 and CDR2 sequences are MNHNS and SASEGT. In nucleotides, the CDR3 is TGTGCCAGCAGTAGACTAGCGGGAGCCCTCCACGAGCAGTACTTC. This codes for CASSRLAGALHEQYF.

This clonotype has only a few counts. A read error may explain this, as a much larger clone is one base away. V usage is TRBV5-5 and J usage is TRBJ2-3; D gene ambiguous. CDR3 length: 16 amino acids. Germline V gene sequence: CDR1 SGHKS, CDR2 YYEKEE (reference sequence). Written as DNA, the CDR3 is TGTGCCAGCAGCTTGGAGGCGGCACATTTCACAGATACGCAGTGTTTT. Translating it yields CASSLEAAHFTDTQCF.

J is TRBJ1-1 and V is TRBV27; D not certain. CDR1 is MNHEY, CDR2 SMNVEV, per germline (reference sequence). This CDR3 spans 12 amino acids. The V and J ends lost 6 bases and 5 bases respectively, with 10 bases between them. The CDR3 sequence: CASRQVATEAFF. The CDR3, as DNA: TGTGCCAGCAGGCAGGTGGCGACTGAAGCTTTCTTT.

This clonotype was detected many times. The rearrangement joins TRBV27 to TRBJ2-7; tentative D call: TRBD2 (6 bases). Germline loops: CDR1 MNHEY, CDR2 SMNVEV (reference sequence). With 0 bases removed from V and 3 bases from J, the gap between germline ends came to 12 bases. The CDR3 is 15 amino acids. The CDR3 DNA is TGTGCCAGCAGTTTATCTCGGCGGGGAGACTACGAGCAGTACTTC. Protein sequence: CASSLSRRGDYEQYF.

V usage is TRBV29-1 and J usage is TRBJ2-3; D may be TRBD1 (6 bases). The CDR3 contains 13 residues. V was cut by 3 bases and J by 4 bases, with 11 bases left in between. Germline V gene lookup returns CDR1 SQVTM and CDR2 ANQGSEA. CDR3 residues: CSVDRGFADTQYF. In nucleotides, the CDR3 is TGCAGCGTTGACAGGGGATTCGCAGATACGCAGTATTTT.

This clonotype was observed at least ten times. The V call is TRBV28, the J call TRBJ1-1; TRBD1 matches 8 bases. CDR3 length: 15 residues. Germline assignment: CDR1 MDHEN and CDR2 SYDVKM. Unmatched junction bases numbered 9, after V lost 7 bases and J lost 2 bases. The CDR3 DNA is TGTGCCAGCAAGGACAGGGATAGGGATAACACTGAAGCTTTCTTT. This encodes CASKDRDRDNTEAFF. The full variable domain, its missing parts supplied by reference TRBV28 and TRBJ1-1, is DVKVTQSSRYLVKRTGEKVFLECVQDMDHENMFWYRQDPGLGLRLIYFSYDVKMKEKGDIPEGYSVSREKKERFSLILESASTNQTSMYLCASKDRDRDNTEAFFGQGTRLTVV.

This clonotype was found a few times. The chain joins TRBV7-2 to TRBJ2-7; D is perhaps TRBD1 (6 bases). CDR1 is SGHTA and CDR2 is FQGNSA in the germline V gene. V was trimmed by 1 base and J by 3 bases, leaving 13 bases between them. There are 15 residues in the CDR3. CDR3 region: CASSLVGAGVYEQYF. CDR3 bases: TGTGCCAGCAGCTTAGTCGGGGCAGGGGTCTACGAGCAGTACTTC.

This clonotype was counted many times. The chain couples TRBV5-8 to TRBJ1-1; no firm D call. Germline V gene data show CDR1 as SGHTS and CDR2 as YDEGEE. CDR3 length equals 14 residues. V was cut by 2 bases and J by 0 bases, with 8 bases left in between. This CDR3 is CASSLFGVNTEAFF. CDR3 in DNA: TGTGCCAGCAGCTTATTTGGGGTGAACACTGAAGCTTTCTTT.

The chain couples TRBV7-9 to TRBJ1-3; 10 bases align to TRBD1. The CDR3 has 15 amino acids. V gave up 6 bases and J gave up 3 bases; unmatched junction bases: 5. Germline V gene sequence: CDR1 SEHNR, CDR2 FQNEAQ (reference sequence). In DNA form, the CDR3 reads TGTGCCAGCAGAACTGGGACAGGGGATGGAAACACCATATATTTT. As protein: CASRTGTGDGNTIYF.